This T cell receptor beta chain comes out of a study of T-cell reconstitution after alpha-beta-depleted transplantation in children. Library preparation (for TCRbeta) was performed with unique molecular identifiers. TCRdb re-called the PCR reads with MiXCR, one entry per CDR3 protein. The sample lists about 540,000 distinct CDR3 sequences; approximately 16% were seen once. This CDR3 comprises 13 residues. Germline loops: CDR1 SGHVS, CDR2 FNYEAQ. Trimming cost V 1 base and J 9 bases; bases outside gene matches: 1. This receptor was identified in a human donor who donated a stem cell graft to a child with acute lymphoblastic leukemia. The rearrangement joins TRBV7-6 to TRBJ2-1; TRBD2 agrees at 9 bases. The source material was PBMCs from the stem cell graft donor, sampled from the stem cell graft. The CDR3 bases are TGTGCCAGCAGCTTAGGGACTAGCGTTGAGCAGTTCTTC. Its protein is CASSLGTSVEQFF.